One and the same sample provided the 7 T cell receptor beta chains below, sequenced in a study of blood T cell repertoires in COVID-19. Data came from immunoSEQ multiplex PCR; TCRdb stores just in-frame clones and leaves some out. Of 180,000 or so clones in the sample, about 81% were seen once. The sample was peripheral blood. The receptors stem from a woman older than 75 with COVID-19, enrolled during active disease.

V usage is TRBV19 and J usage is TRBJ2-7; 14 bases are a match to TRBD2. With 3 bases clipped from V and 6 bases from J, the junction kept 4 bases outside the gene matches. The V gene's germline CDR1 is LNHDA and CDR2 SQIVND (reference sequence). The CDR3 is made up of 15 amino acids. The CDR3 is CASSIATSGGAEQYF. CDR3 in DNA: TGTGCCAGTAGTATTGCGACTAGCGGGGGGGCCGAGCAGTACTTC.

The chain couples TRBV5-5 to TRBJ1-2, with 8 bases lining up with TRBD1. The CDR3 has 14 residues. In germline, CDR1 is SGHKS, CDR2 YYEKEE (reference sequence). Trimming at V came to 0 bases and at J to 8 bases, leaving 6 bases not matched to a gene. The CDR3 DNA reads as TGTGCCAGCAGCTTGGGGACAGGGTGGTACGGCTACACCTTC. Encoded protein: CASSLGTGWYGYTF. The full variable domain, its missing parts supplied by reference TRBV5-5 and TRBJ1-2, is DAGVTQSPTHLIKTRGQQVTLRCSPISGHKSVSWYQQVLGQGPQFIFQYYEKEERGRGNFPDRFSARQFPNYSSELNVNALLLGDSALYLCASSLGTGWYGYTFGSGTRLTVV.

This clone was counted a single time. V and J are TRBV14 and TRBJ2-7, with D maybe TRBD2 (6 bases). This CDR3 comprises 16 residues. Trimming cost V 0 bases and J 2 bases, with 14 bases left between them. Germline CDR1 reads SGHDN; CDR2 reads FVKESK. The CDR3 protein is CASSQDPGDWAYEQYF. CDR3 sequence (DNA): TGTGCCAGCAGCCAAGACCCGGGGGACTGGGCCTACGAGCAGTACTTC.

This chain links TRBV18 with TRBJ2-3, with D possibly TRBD1 on 6 matching bases. V shed 4 bases and J shed 1 base, with 9 bases lying between them. The length of the CDR3 is 14 residues. Germline CDR1 KGHSH, CDR2 LQKENI. CDR3: CASSQTGRTDTQYF. For the CDR3, the DNA is TGTGCCAGCTCACAGACAGGACGCACAGATACGCAGTATTTT.

V is TRBV29-1 and J is TRBJ2-3, with TRBD2 matching over 7 bases. Losses at the gene ends were 4 bases for V and 4 bases for J; bases not matched to a gene: 14. The length of the CDR3 is 16 residues. CDR1 SQVTM and CDR2 ANQGSEA come from the germline V gene. The CDR3 spells CSVGARTSRSPDTQYF. DNA for the CDR3: TGCAGCGTTGGGGCCAGGACTAGTCGGTCTCCAGATACGCAGTATTTT.

CDR3: CASSSSGRANYGYTF. CDR3 bases: TGTGCCAGCAGCTCCAGCGGACGAGCTAACTATGGCTACACCTTC. The V call is TRBV5-5, the J call TRBJ1-2, with unresolved D. V was cut by 3 bases and J by 0 bases, with 12 bases left in between. Germline CDR1 reads SGHKS; CDR2 reads YYEKEE (reference sequence). This CDR3 has 15 residues.

The V call is TRBV4-2, the J call TRBJ1-4; 9 bases match TRBD1. V shed 0 bases and J 8 bases; nucleotides not matched to a gene: 13. Germline-derived CDR1 and CDR2 are LGHNA and YNFKEQ. This CDR3 has 18 residues. The CDR3 DNA sequence: TGTGCCAGCAGCCAAGACCAATTAAACAGGGGGCTTCTCGAAAAACTGTTTTTT. It encodes CASSQDQLNRGLLEKLFF.